This is a list of T cell receptor beta chains from one sample in a study of blood T cells in healthy people across ages. One entry per CDR3 protein results from TCRdb running MiXCR on the 5' RACE reads. This table has under 950,000 distinct CDR3 sequences, 20% to 25% appearing once. Sequencing was done on a sample of blood. The source of these receptors is a man between 65 and 85 years old in good health. Both conserved end residues are part of each CDR3. Each record gives: V gene, D gene, clone size, J gene, CDR3 DNA, CDR3 protein. D genes are given only for firm matches. The size of a clone is reported for some rows only, either as once, few or many, or as a class for expanded clones.

V gene: TRBV6-1; D gene: -; clone size: -; J gene: TRBJ2-6; CDR3 DNA: TGTGCCAGCAGTGATTCCCCGGGCCTAGCTGGGGCCAACGTCCTGACTTTC; CDR3 protein: CASSDSPGLAGANVLTF
V gene: TRBV20-1; D gene: TRBD2; clone size: -; J gene: TRBJ2-1; CDR3 DNA: TGCAGTGCTAGAGTGGGGACTAGACAGTTCTTC; CDR3 protein: CSARVGTRQFF
V gene: TRBV20-1; D gene: -; clone size: few; J gene: TRBJ2-2; CDR3 DNA: TGCAGTGCTAGTGATGGGAGCGACACCGGGGAGCTGTTTTTT; CDR3 protein: CSASDGSDTGELFF
V gene: TRBV12-3/TRBV12-4; D gene: -; clone size: -; J gene: TRBJ2-1; CDR3 DNA: TGTGCCAGCAAACCCTCGCGGAGCTCGTACAATGAGCAGTTCTTC; CDR3 protein: CASKPSRSSYNEQFF
V gene: TRBV12-3/TRBV12-4; D gene: TRBD1; clone size: few; J gene: TRBJ1-3; CDR3 DNA: TGTGCCAGCAGTATTACAGGGGGCAGAAACACCATATATTTT; CDR3 protein: CASSITGGRNTIYF
V gene: TRBV12-3/TRBV12-4; D gene: -; clone size: many; J gene: TRBJ1-2; CDR3 DNA: TGTGCCAGCAGTACCGGACCCGCGGATGGCTACACCTTC; CDR3 protein: CASSTGPADGYTF
V gene: TRBV3-1; D gene: TRBD2; clone size: -; J gene: TRBJ2-3; CDR3 DNA: TGTGCCAGCAGCCAAGATCTGGCGGGGGGGGATACGCAGTATTTT; CDR3 protein: CASSQDLAGGDTQYF
V gene: TRBV19; D gene: TRBD1; clone size: few; J gene: TRBJ2-1; CDR3 DNA: TGTGCCAGTACCAACCCCGGACAGGGCTTATCCTACAATGAGCAGCTCTTC; CDR3 protein: CASTNPGQGLSYNEQLF
V gene: TRBV7-8; D gene: -; clone size: -; J gene: TRBJ2-1; CDR3 DNA: TGTGCCAGCAGCTTAGCAGGGCCCAGTAATGAGCAGTTCTTC; CDR3 protein: CASSLAGPSNEQFF
V gene: TRBV11-3; D gene: -; clone size: -; J gene: TRBJ1-1; CDR3 DNA: TGTGCCAGCAGCCGGGGGCTTATAAACACTGAAGCTTTCTTT; CDR3 protein: CASSRGLINTEAFF
V gene: TRBV12-3/TRBV12-4; D gene: TRBD1; clone size: -; J gene: TRBJ2-3; CDR3 DNA: TGTGCCAGCAGTCCCGGGACAGGACTCCCCAAGGGAGATACGCAGTATTTT; CDR3 protein: CASSPGTGLPKGDTQYF
V gene: TRBV28; D gene: -; clone size: -; J gene: TRBJ2-3; CDR3 DNA: TGTGCCAGCAATCTACTGGCAGGAACTAGGAAGTATTTT; CDR3 protein: CASNLLAGTRKYF
V gene: TRBV11-1; D gene: TRBD1; clone size: few; J gene: TRBJ1-1; CDR3 DNA: TGTGCCAGCAGCACCAGACAGGGGAGGACTGAAGCTTTCTTT; CDR3 protein: CASSTRQGRTEAFF
V gene: TRBV6-6; D gene: TRBD2; clone size: -; J gene: TRBJ2-5; CDR3 DNA: TGTGCCAGCAGTAAATTTCTAGCGGGCGGGACGGCGACCCAGTACTTC; CDR3 protein: CASSKFLAGGTATQYF
V gene: TRBV29-1; D gene: TRBD2; clone size: few; J gene: TRBJ2-2; CDR3 DNA: TGCAGCGTTGGTAGCGGGGGGCGCACCGGGGAGCTGTTTTTT; CDR3 protein: CSVGSGGRTGELFF
V gene: TRBV15; D gene: -; clone size: -; J gene: TRBJ2-2; CDR3 DNA: TGTGCCACCAGCAGCCCTCAGGGGAAGAACACCGGGGAGCTGTTTTTT; CDR3 protein: CATSSPQGKNTGELFF
V gene: TRBV7-9; D gene: -; clone size: few; J gene: TRBJ2-3; CDR3 DNA: TGTGCCAGCAGCTTAGCCACAGCAGATACGCAGTATTTT; CDR3 protein: CASSLATADTQYF
V gene: TRBV7-2; D gene: -; clone size: few; J gene: TRBJ2-3; CDR3 DNA: TGTGCCAGCAGTGACTCCTATCCGAGGGATACGCAGTATTTT; CDR3 protein: CASSDSYPRDTQYF
V gene: TRBV6-1; D gene: -; clone size: -; J gene: TRBJ2-3; CDR3 DNA: TGTGCCAGCAGTGATTCAAGGGTAGCGCAGTATTTT; CDR3 protein: CASSDSRVAQYF
V gene: TRBV19; D gene: -; clone size: -; J gene: TRBJ2-3; CDR3 DNA: TGTGCCAGTAGTTCTCCCCGACAGGCCAGCACAGATACGCAGTATTTT; CDR3 protein: CASSSPRQASTDTQYF
V gene: TRBV7-9; D gene: -; clone size: -; J gene: TRBJ2-1; CDR3 DNA: TGTGCCAGCAGCGCGCTGGGGCCTTCCTACAACGAGCAGTTCTTC; CDR3 protein: CASSALGPSYNEQFF
V gene: TRBV14; D gene: -; clone size: -; J gene: TRBJ2-3; CDR3 DNA: TGTGCCAGCAGCCAAGGGATAGACTGGGGTTCGCAGTATTTT; CDR3 protein: CASSQGIDWGSQYF
V gene: TRBV5-1; D gene: -; clone size: -; J gene: TRBJ2-3; CDR3 DNA: TGCGCCAGCAGCCCGGAAAGCTCGGATACGCAGTATTTT; CDR3 protein: CASSPESSDTQYF
V gene: TRBV14; D gene: -; clone size: -; J gene: TRBJ2-3; CDR3 DNA: TGTGCCAGCAGCCGGACTCCCGACAGACCTGAGAGCACAGATACGCAGTATTTT; CDR3 protein: CASSRTPDRPESTDTQYF
V gene: TRBV7-2; D gene: -; clone size: -; J gene: TRBJ1-1; CDR3 DNA: TGTGCCAGCAATCAAGGGTCCACTGAAGCTTTCTTT; CDR3 protein: CASNQGSTEAFF
V gene: TRBV30; D gene: -; clone size: few; J gene: TRBJ2-3; CDR3 DNA: TGTGCCTGGAGTGTAGGTAGCGGAAGTAGCACAGATACGCAGTATTTT; CDR3 protein: CAWSVGSGSSTDTQYF